This TCR beta chain comes out of a study of OX40 agonist ivuxolimab in advanced cancers. Notes on the research overall: Ivuxolimab was an agonistic, fully human IgG2 monoclonal antibody directed against OX40 (CD134), a costimulatory receptor. Intravenous ivuxolimab was administered to patients every 2 weeks at six dose levels: 0.01, 0.1, 0.3, 1.5, 3 and 10 mg/kg. Among the approximately 50 dose-escalation patients, some 20 had hepatocellular carcinoma, 15 or so melanoma, 9 renal cell carcinoma and 9 head and neck cancer. A male proportion of around 83% and a mean age of 60 years, ranging from roughly 23 to 85, were recorded for the dose-escalation cohort. Prior anti-PD-1, anti-PD-L1 or anti-CTLA-4 therapy was permitted, and checkpoint inhibitors had been received by roughly 42% of dose-escalation patients. Partial responses occurred in three dose-escalation patients, of whom one had hepatocellular carcinoma and two had cutaneous melanoma. Peripheral TCRbeta sequencing aimed to test whether ivuxolimab altered TCR sequence diversity and caused clonal T-cell expansion. The paper describes the monotherapy dose-escalation part (N = 52 patients) of the phase I trial of ivuxolimab. Broad study findings and their caveats: After ivuxolimab, more expanded clones were found on average in CD8+ T cells than in CD4+ T cells. Low levels of normalized T-cell clonal expansion were also seen in some patients who did not respond. Which antigens the clonally expanded peripheral T cells were specific for was not determined. At doses of 0.1 to 3.0 mg/kg, clonal expansion of both CD4+ and CD8+ blood T cells was observed from baseline to week 6. In the 0.1-3.0 mg/kg groups, partial responders had among the lowest normalized peripheral clonal expansion, particularly in CD8+ T cells.

Remarks on this clone: What this receptor recognizes is not known. No base quality information exists; no much larger clone differs at one position.

At the junction V is shortened by 4 bases and J by 1 base, with 5 bases in between. The germline V gene supplies CDR1 SGHVS and CDR2 FNYEAQ. Including cysteine and phenylalanine, the CDR3 has 13 amino acids. The retained sequence is limited to the CDR3, 39 bases, with the frame set at the first base. To sequence the TCRbeta CDR3 region, genomic DNA was isolated from the sorted cells. The immunoSEQ Assay was used to sequence the TCRbeta CDR3 regions. The table was pulled from immuneACCESS by TCRdb, which kept in-frame rearrangements only. Such tables lose some clones; where checked, under half of the loss comes from unresolved V genes, and the rest has no known cause. The sample yields nearly 70,000 clones; roughly four fifths were counted once. Under 1.5% of the sample rests with the top ten. Patients with autoimmune disease history or receiving systemic immunosuppression were excluded from the trial. In every dose cohort, peripheral blood was drawn for TCR sequencing at baseline, cycle 4 day 1, and cycle 7 day 1. The samples were taken from a phase I, first-in-human, multicenter, open-label dose-escalation trial of ivuxolimab. Adults with locally advanced or metastatic melanoma, renal cell, hepatocellular, or head and neck squamous cell carcinoma were enrolled in the trial. Before TCR sequencing, CD4+ T cells and CD8+ T cells were sorted from peripheral blood as separate populations.

The chain is encoded by TRBV7-6 joined to TRBJ2-1, with the D gene call left open. Specimen: CD4+ or CD8+ T cells sorted from blood, collected in a trial of the OX40 agonist ivuxolimab. This receptor was identified in an adult with an advanced solid tumor such as melanoma, head and neck, liver or kidney cancer. The CDR3 amino acid sequence is: CASSYQSYNEQFF. The nucleotides are TGTGCCAGCAGCTACCAATCCTACAATGAGCAGTTCTTC.